A selection of T cell receptor beta chains follows, all from one sample in a study of response to subunit inactivated influenza vaccine. TCRdb reanalysed the RT-PCR reads using MiXCR and keeps one entry per CDR3 protein. This table holds over 750,000 distinct CDR3 sequences, 21% found once. This sample comprised PBMCs from blood, obtained more than 4 days after vaccination. The source is a man between 45 and 60 years old who received an inactivated influenza vaccine. CDR3s include the opening cysteine and the closing phenylalanine or tryptophan. A D gene is named only where the DNA matches it firmly. Only part of the rows carry a size: once, few, many, or a class if the clone is expanded.

v_call: TRBV24-1; d_call: NA; j_call: TRBJ2-7; clone_size: few; cdr3_nt: TGTGCCACCGAAGGAGGTTACTCCTACGAGCAGTACTTC; cdr3_aa: CATEGGYSYEQYF
v_call: TRBV28; d_call: TRBD2; j_call: TRBJ2-3; clone_size: few; cdr3_nt: TGTGCCAGCAGTGCTCGACCGGGACTAGCGCGGATCTACACAGATACGCAGTATTTT; cdr3_aa: CASSARPGLARIYTDTQYF
v_call: TRBV4-1; d_call: NA; j_call: TRBJ1-2; clone_size: few; cdr3_nt: TGCGCCAGCAGCCAAGATTTAACGAAATGGGCTAACTATGGCTACACCTTC; cdr3_aa: CASSQDLTKWANYGYTF
v_call: TRBV12-3/TRBV12-4; d_call: NA; j_call: TRBJ1-2; clone_size: few; cdr3_nt: TGTGCCAGCAGTTTTCGTCCGGGACGGACTAGCGGCTACACCTTC; cdr3_aa: CASSFRPGRTSGYTF
v_call: TRBV27; d_call: TRBD1; j_call: TRBJ2-3; clone_size: few; cdr3_nt: TGTGCCAGCAGTTTAGGGACAGGCGGGGCCACAGATACGCAGTATTTT; cdr3_aa: CASSLGTGGATDTQYF
v_call: TRBV20-1; d_call: TRBD2; j_call: TRBJ2-3; clone_size: NA; cdr3_nt: TGCAGTGCTGAGGGGGGACTAGCGGCTTCTCCAACGCAGTATTTT; cdr3_aa: CSAEGGLAASPTQYF
v_call: TRBV5-1; d_call: NA; j_call: TRBJ2-7; clone_size: NA; cdr3_nt: TGCGCCAGCAGCTTGGAGTCCGTATACGAGCAGTACTTC; cdr3_aa: CASSLESVYEQYF
v_call: TRBV12-3/TRBV12-4; d_call: TRBD2; j_call: TRBJ2-1; clone_size: few; cdr3_nt: TGTGCCAGCAGTCGAACTAGCGGGGGGGCCCACAATGAGCAGTTCTTC; cdr3_aa: CASSRTSGGAHNEQFF
v_call: TRBV5-1; d_call: NA; j_call: TRBJ2-1; clone_size: NA; cdr3_nt: TGCGCCAGCAGCTCACAGCCTAGTAATGAGCAGTTCTTC; cdr3_aa: CASSSQPSNEQFF
v_call: TRBV7-9; d_call: TRBD2; j_call: TRBJ2-1; clone_size: NA; cdr3_nt: TGTGCCAGCAGCTTAGATGGCGGGAGTATTCTGTTCTTC; cdr3_aa: CASSLDGGSILFF
v_call: TRBV7-2; d_call: NA; j_call: TRBJ1-1; clone_size: NA; cdr3_nt: TGTGCCAGCAGCTACAGGGCTACCGGTGAAGCTTTCTTT; cdr3_aa: CASSYRATGEAFF
v_call: TRBV5-1; d_call: NA; j_call: TRBJ1-5; clone_size: many; cdr3_nt: TGTGCCAGCAGCTTAGTGGGCAATCAGCCCCAGCATTTT; cdr3_aa: CASSLVGNQPQHF
v_call: TRBV24-1; d_call: NA; j_call: TRBJ2-1; clone_size: NA; cdr3_nt: TGTGCCACCAGTGATTTGAACCCTTACAATGAGCAGTTCTTC; cdr3_aa: CATSDLNPYNEQFF
v_call: TRBV28; d_call: NA; j_call: TRBJ1-1; clone_size: NA; cdr3_nt: TGTGCCAGCAGGGTTAGGGGGACACCGAACACTGAAGCTTTCTTT; cdr3_aa: CASRVRGTPNTEAFF
v_call: TRBV6-2/TRBV6-3; d_call: NA; j_call: TRBJ2-5; clone_size: NA; cdr3_nt: TGTGCCAGCAGTTACTTTATCCAAGAGACCCAGTACTTC; cdr3_aa: CASSYFIQETQYF
v_call: TRBV5-1; d_call: NA; j_call: TRBJ2-7; clone_size: few; cdr3_nt: TGCGCCAGCAGCTTGGCAGCAGGGGTTCGCGAGCAGTACTTC; cdr3_aa: CASSLAAGVREQYF
v_call: TRBV10-2; d_call: TRBD1; j_call: TRBJ2-7; clone_size: many; cdr3_nt: TGCGCCAGCAGTGGACAGGGGGCCTACGAGCAGTACTTC; cdr3_aa: CASSGQGAYEQYF
v_call: TRBV20-1; d_call: TRBD1; j_call: TRBJ2-3; clone_size: many; cdr3_nt: TGCAGTGCTCCACAGGGGAGACTGGATACGCAGTATTTT; cdr3_aa: CSAPQGRLDTQYF
v_call: TRBV18; d_call: NA; j_call: TRBJ2-7; clone_size: NA; cdr3_nt: TGTGCCAGCTCACCGGGGGCAGCGAGGGAGCAGTACTTC; cdr3_aa: CASSPGAAREQYF
v_call: TRBV5-1; d_call: TRBD1; j_call: TRBJ2-7; clone_size: NA; cdr3_nt: TGCGCCAGCAGCCCAGGGGGCATATACGAGCAGTACTTC; cdr3_aa: CASSPGGIYEQYF
v_call: TRBV12-3/TRBV12-4; d_call: NA; j_call: TRBJ2-5; clone_size: many; cdr3_nt: TGTGCCAGCAGCCTTTCTCCTTTCCAAGAGACCCAGTACTTC; cdr3_aa: CASSLSPFQETQYF
v_call: TRBV27; d_call: TRBD2; j_call: TRBJ2-2; clone_size: NA; cdr3_nt: TGTGCCAGCAGCTTCGGACTAGCGGGGACGAACACCGGGGAGCTGTTTTTT; cdr3_aa: CASSFGLAGTNTGELFF
v_call: TRBV9; d_call: TRBD1; j_call: TRBJ1-2; clone_size: NA; cdr3_nt: TGTGCCAGCGACAGGACAGGGGGTATTTATGGCTACACCTTC; cdr3_aa: CASDRTGGIYGYTF
v_call: TRBV5-1; d_call: NA; j_call: TRBJ2-1; clone_size: NA; cdr3_nt: TGCGCCAGCAGCTTGGAGGGGACAAGAGACAATGAGCAGTTCTTC; cdr3_aa: CASSLEGTRDNEQFF
v_call: TRBV12-3/TRBV12-4; d_call: NA; j_call: TRBJ1-2; clone_size: many; cdr3_nt: TGTGCCAGCAGTTCAGGCCCTAACTATGGCTACACCTTC; cdr3_aa: CASSSGPNYGYTF
v_call: TRBV7-6; d_call: TRBD2; j_call: TRBJ2-7; clone_size: few; cdr3_nt: TGTGCCAGCAGCTGGGCGGGGGGTATCTACGAGCAGTACTTC; cdr3_aa: CASSWAGGIYEQYF
v_call: TRBV3-1; d_call: TRBD1; j_call: TRBJ1-1; clone_size: NA; cdr3_nt: TGTGCCAGCAGTCGAACCCGGGACAGGGGGGTGAACACTGAAGCTTTCTTT; cdr3_aa: CASSRTRDRGVNTEAFF
v_call: TRBV5-5; d_call: NA; j_call: TRBJ2-7; clone_size: NA; cdr3_nt: TGTGCCAGCAGCTTGGTTCTACTTTACGAGCAGTACTTC; cdr3_aa: CASSLVLLYEQYF
v_call: TRBV7-2; d_call: TRBD2; j_call: TRBJ2-1; clone_size: few; cdr3_nt: TGTGCCAGCAGCTATGGACTAGCTCAACGGGGGCAGTTCTTC; cdr3_aa: CASSYGLAQRGQFF
v_call: TRBV9; d_call: NA; j_call: TRBJ2-7; clone_size: few; cdr3_nt: TGTGCCAGCAGCGTAGTAGCGGTTCCCTACGAGCAGTACTTC; cdr3_aa: CASSVVAVPYEQYF
v_call: TRBV4-3; d_call: NA; j_call: TRBJ2-1; clone_size: NA; cdr3_nt: TGCGCCAGCAGCCAAGATCCCGGTTGGCCCGAGAGCTCCTACAATGAGCAGTTCTTC; cdr3_aa: CASSQDPGWPESSYNEQFF
v_call: TRBV20-1; d_call: NA; j_call: TRBJ2-7; clone_size: many; cdr3_nt: TGCAGTGCTAGACTCCGGGGCAGCCTCTACGAGCAGTACTTC; cdr3_aa: CSARLRGSLYEQYF
v_call: TRBV28; d_call: TRBD1; j_call: TRBJ2-7; clone_size: NA; cdr3_nt: TGTGCCAGCTGTTCCGGGACAGGGTTTAGGGAGCAGTACTTC; cdr3_aa: CASCSGTGFREQYF
v_call: TRBV4-3; d_call: TRBD1; j_call: TRBJ2-7; clone_size: NA; cdr3_nt: TGCGCCAGCAGCCAATTCACAGGGGATCACGAGCAGTACTTC; cdr3_aa: CASSQFTGDHEQYF
v_call: TRBV5-1; d_call: TRBD1; j_call: TRBJ2-7; clone_size: NA; cdr3_nt: TGCGCCAGCACCACAACCGACAGGGGGGCACCCTACGAGCAGTACTTC; cdr3_aa: CASTTTDRGAPYEQYF
v_call: TRBV12-3/TRBV12-4; d_call: NA; j_call: TRBJ2-2; clone_size: few; cdr3_nt: TGTGCCAGCAATATGGGATGGGGCCGAAGTGGGAAAAAACAAGTCGGGGAGCTGTTTTTT; cdr3_aa: CASNMGWGRSGKKQVGELFF
v_call: TRBV12-3/TRBV12-4; d_call: NA; j_call: TRBJ2-7; clone_size: many; cdr3_nt: TGTGCCAGCAGTATCGACGGACACTCCTACGAGCAGTACTTC; cdr3_aa: CASSIDGHSYEQYF
v_call: TRBV9; d_call: TRBD2; j_call: TRBJ2-3; clone_size: NA; cdr3_nt: TGTGCCAGCAGCGCCCGGACTAGCGGGATGACAGATACGCAGTATTTT; cdr3_aa: CASSARTSGMTDTQYF
v_call: TRBV6-2/TRBV6-3; d_call: NA; j_call: TRBJ1-2; clone_size: NA; cdr3_nt: TGTGCCAGCAGTCCGGCGGCCTATGGCTACACCTTC; cdr3_aa: CASSPAAYGYTF
v_call: TRBV6-4; d_call: TRBD2; j_call: TRBJ2-3; clone_size: few; cdr3_nt: TGTGCCAGCAGTAGCGGCCAACCGGGACTAGCGTCGCGAGCGGGAGTGGGCGCAGATACGCAGTATTTT; cdr3_aa: CASSSGQPGLASRAGVGADTQYF
v_call: TRBV5-8; d_call: NA; j_call: TRBJ2-2; clone_size: few; cdr3_nt: TGTGCCAACCGTGCGACAGCGAACACCGGGGAGCTGTTTTTT; cdr3_aa: CANRATANTGELFF
v_call: TRBV7-8; d_call: TRBD2; j_call: TRBJ2-7; clone_size: NA; cdr3_nt: TGTGCCAGCAGCGGAGGACTAGCGGGGAAAGCATCCTACGAGCAGTACTTC; cdr3_aa: CASSGGLAGKASYEQYF
v_call: TRBV4-3; d_call: NA; j_call: TRBJ2-1; clone_size: NA; cdr3_nt: TGCGCCAGCAGCCAAGTAGGAGGGAGGAAGAACAATGAGCAGTTCTTC; cdr3_aa: CASSQVGGRKNNEQFF
v_call: TRBV29-1; d_call: NA; j_call: TRBJ2-5; clone_size: few; cdr3_nt: TGCAGCGAGAAACAGGGTGGAGAGACCCAGTACTTC; cdr3_aa: CSEKQGGETQYF
v_call: TRBV4-1; d_call: NA; j_call: TRBJ1-5; clone_size: few; cdr3_nt: TGCGCCAGCAGCCAACTGGGACAACCGAGCAATCAGCCCCAGCATTTT; cdr3_aa: CASSQLGQPSNQPQHF
v_call: TRBV14; d_call: TRBD2; j_call: TRBJ2-1; clone_size: few; cdr3_nt: TGTGCCAGCAGCCAAAAGAGGACTAGCCGCCACAATGAGCAGTTCTTC; cdr3_aa: CASSQKRTSRHNEQFF
v_call: TRBV5-1; d_call: NA; j_call: TRBJ2-7; clone_size: NA; cdr3_nt: TGCGCCAGCAGCCCGGACGGGGCGGGGGAGCAGTACTTC; cdr3_aa: CASSPDGAGEQYF
v_call: TRBV20-1; d_call: TRBD1; j_call: TRBJ1-1; clone_size: few; cdr3_nt: TGCAGTGCGACAGGGGCGAAAAGGAAGGACACTGAAGCTTTCTTT; cdr3_aa: CSATGAKRKDTEAFF
v_call: TRBV18; d_call: TRBD2; j_call: TRBJ2-3; clone_size: few; cdr3_nt: TGTGCCAGCTCACCGCCGGGAGGGGCAGATACGCAGTATTTT; cdr3_aa: CASSPPGGADTQYF
v_call: TRBV5-6; d_call: NA; j_call: TRBJ2-3; clone_size: NA; cdr3_nt: TGTGCCAGCAGCTTTTCTCCTGACGGCACAGATACGCAGTATTTT; cdr3_aa: CASSFSPDGTDTQYF
v_call: TRBV2; d_call: NA; j_call: TRBJ1-2; clone_size: few; cdr3_nt: TGTGCCAGCAAACTCGAGGGGAGTGGCTACACCTTC; cdr3_aa: CASKLEGSGYTF
v_call: TRBV6-1; d_call: NA; j_call: TRBJ2-3; clone_size: few; cdr3_nt: TGTGCCAGCAGCCCTTTGGGAGGGGGAGATACGCAGTATTTT; cdr3_aa: CASSPLGGGDTQYF
v_call: TRBV29-1; d_call: NA; j_call: TRBJ1-2; clone_size: few; cdr3_nt: TGCAGCGTTGTCCGTCAGTCCACCCATAACTATGGCTACACCTTC; cdr3_aa: CSVVRQSTHNYGYTF
v_call: TRBV11-2; d_call: NA; j_call: TRBJ2-5; clone_size: NA; cdr3_nt: TGTGCCAGCAGCTTAGTTTGGGAGACCCAGTACTTC; cdr3_aa: CASSLVWETQYF
v_call: TRBV28; d_call: NA; j_call: TRBJ2-5; clone_size: NA; cdr3_nt: TGTGCCAGCAGTTTTATCCAAGACCAAGAGACCCAGTACTTC; cdr3_aa: CASSFIQDQETQYF
v_call: TRBV6-5; d_call: NA; j_call: TRBJ1-1; clone_size: few; cdr3_nt: TGTGCCAGCAGTTACTCGATAGGAAGGGTTCGTGACACTGAAGCTTTCTTT; cdr3_aa: CASSYSIGRVRDTEAFF
v_call: TRBV29-1; d_call: NA; j_call: TRBJ2-2; clone_size: few; cdr3_nt: TGCAGCGTTGCTGGACCGTACACCGGGGAGCTGTTTTTT; cdr3_aa: CSVAGPYTGELFF
v_call: TRBV5-1; d_call: NA; j_call: TRBJ2-3; clone_size: few; cdr3_nt: TGCGCCAGCAGCTGGCCAGGAAGACACACAGATACGCAGTATTTT; cdr3_aa: CASSWPGRHTDTQYF